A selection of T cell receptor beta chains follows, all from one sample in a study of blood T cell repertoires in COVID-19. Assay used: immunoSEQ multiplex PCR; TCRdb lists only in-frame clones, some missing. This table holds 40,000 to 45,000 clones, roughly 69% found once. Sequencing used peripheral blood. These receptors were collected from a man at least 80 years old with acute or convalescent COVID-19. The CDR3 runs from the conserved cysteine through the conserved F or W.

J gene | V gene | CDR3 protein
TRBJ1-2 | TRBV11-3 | CASSLGQGLNYGYTF
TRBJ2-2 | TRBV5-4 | CASSYTREAGELFF
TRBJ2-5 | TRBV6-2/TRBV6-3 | CASSPGTSAGETQYF
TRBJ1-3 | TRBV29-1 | CSVTDSGNTIYF
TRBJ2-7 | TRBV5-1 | CASSLETGEGVEQYF
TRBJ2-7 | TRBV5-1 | CASSRSSTSYEQYF
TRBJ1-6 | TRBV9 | CASSGGTNNSPLHF
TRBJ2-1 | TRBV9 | CASSVGGTVTEQFF
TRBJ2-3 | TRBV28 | CASSSSFQGGTDTQYF
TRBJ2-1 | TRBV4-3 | CASSQDVFRSSGLYNEQFF
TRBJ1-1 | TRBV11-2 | CASSLGLNMNTEAFF
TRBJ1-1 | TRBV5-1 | CASSLGVSITEAFF
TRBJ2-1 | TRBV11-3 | CASSLEAGGNEQFF
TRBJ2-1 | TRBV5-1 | CASSEAGGIDNEQFF
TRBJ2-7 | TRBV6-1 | CASSPAGGSYEQYF
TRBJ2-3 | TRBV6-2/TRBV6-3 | CASSYAGQGADTQYF